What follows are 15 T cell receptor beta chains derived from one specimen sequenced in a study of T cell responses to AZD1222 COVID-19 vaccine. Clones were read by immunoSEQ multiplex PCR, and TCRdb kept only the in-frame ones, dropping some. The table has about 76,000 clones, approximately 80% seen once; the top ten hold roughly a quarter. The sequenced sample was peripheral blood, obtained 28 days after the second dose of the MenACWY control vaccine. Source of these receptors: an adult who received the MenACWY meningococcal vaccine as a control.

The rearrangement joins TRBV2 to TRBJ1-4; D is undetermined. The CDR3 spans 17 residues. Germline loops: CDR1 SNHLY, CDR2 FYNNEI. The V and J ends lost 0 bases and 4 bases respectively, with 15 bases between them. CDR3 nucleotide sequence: TGTGCCAGCAGTGAAGCCGGGTGGGGAATGGGTAATGAAAAACTGTTTTTT. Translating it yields CASSEAGWGMGNEKLFF.

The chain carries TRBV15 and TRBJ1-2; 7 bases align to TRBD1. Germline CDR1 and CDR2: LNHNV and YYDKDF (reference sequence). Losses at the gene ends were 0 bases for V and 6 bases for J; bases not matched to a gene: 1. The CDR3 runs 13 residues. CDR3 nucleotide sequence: TGTGCCACCAGCAGAGAACAGGGGAATGGCTACACCTTC. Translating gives CATSREQGNGYTF.

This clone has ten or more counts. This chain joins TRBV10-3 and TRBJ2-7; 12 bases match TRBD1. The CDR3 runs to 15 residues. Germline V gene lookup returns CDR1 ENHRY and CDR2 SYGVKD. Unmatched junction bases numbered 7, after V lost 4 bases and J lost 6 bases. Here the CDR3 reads CAISVTRDRGREQYF. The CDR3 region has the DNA TGTGCCATCAGTGTTACGAGGGACAGGGGGCGCGAGCAGTACTTC.

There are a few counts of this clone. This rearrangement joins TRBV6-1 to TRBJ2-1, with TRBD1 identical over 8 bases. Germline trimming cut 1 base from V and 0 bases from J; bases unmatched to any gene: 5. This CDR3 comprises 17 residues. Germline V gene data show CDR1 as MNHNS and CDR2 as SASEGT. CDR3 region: CASSEEQGGRSYNEQFF. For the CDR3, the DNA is TGTGCCAGCAGTGAAGAACAGGGGGGACGCTCCTACAATGAGCAGTTCTTC.

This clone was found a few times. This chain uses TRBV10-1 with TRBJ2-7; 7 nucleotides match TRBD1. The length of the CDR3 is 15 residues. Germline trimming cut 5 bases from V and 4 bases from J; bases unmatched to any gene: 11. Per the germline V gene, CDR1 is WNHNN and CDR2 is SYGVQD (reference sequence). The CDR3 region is CASSLPGTETYEQYF. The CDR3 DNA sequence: TGCGCCAGCAGTCTTCCCGGGACAGAGACTTACGAGCAGTACTTC.

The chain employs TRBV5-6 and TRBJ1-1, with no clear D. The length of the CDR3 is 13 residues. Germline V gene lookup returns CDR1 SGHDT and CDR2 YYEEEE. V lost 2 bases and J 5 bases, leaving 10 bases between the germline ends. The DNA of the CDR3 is TGTGCCAGCAGCTTCACCTTCCGGACTGAAGCTTTCTTT. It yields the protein CASSFTFRTEAFF.

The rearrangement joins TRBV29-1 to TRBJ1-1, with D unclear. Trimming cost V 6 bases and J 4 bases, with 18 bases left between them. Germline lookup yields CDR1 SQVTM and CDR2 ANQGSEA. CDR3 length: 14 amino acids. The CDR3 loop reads CSVEGSTIGTEAFF. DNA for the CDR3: TGCAGCGTGGAGGGATCGACGATTGGCACTGAAGCTTTCTTT.

The CDR3 DNA sequence: TGCGCCAGCAAACAGGGAGACGGTTCACCCCTCCACTTT. It specifies CASKQGDGSPLHF. This rearrangement joins TRBV10-2 to TRBJ1-6; tentatively, D is TRBD1 (6 bases). V gave up 7 bases and J gave up 9 bases, with 13 bases separating them. The CDR3 loop spans 13 amino acids. CDR1 and CDR2 (germline): WSHSY, SAAADI.

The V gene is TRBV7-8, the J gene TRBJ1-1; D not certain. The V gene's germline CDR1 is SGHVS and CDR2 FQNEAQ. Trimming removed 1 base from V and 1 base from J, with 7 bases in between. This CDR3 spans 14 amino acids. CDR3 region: CASSLVAANTEAFF. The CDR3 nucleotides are TGTGCCAGCAGCTTAGTCGCGGCGAACACTGAAGCTTTCTTT.

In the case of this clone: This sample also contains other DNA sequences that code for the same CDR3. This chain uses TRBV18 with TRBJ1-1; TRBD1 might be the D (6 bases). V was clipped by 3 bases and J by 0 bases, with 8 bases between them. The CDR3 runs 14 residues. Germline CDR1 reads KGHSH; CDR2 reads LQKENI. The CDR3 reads CASSPAGVNTEAFF. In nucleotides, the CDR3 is TGTGCCAGCTCACCGGCAGGGGTGAACACTGAAGCTTTCTTT.

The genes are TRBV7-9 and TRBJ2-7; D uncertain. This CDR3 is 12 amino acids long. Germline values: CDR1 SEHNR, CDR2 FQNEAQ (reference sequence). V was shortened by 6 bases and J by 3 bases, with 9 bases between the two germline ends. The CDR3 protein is CASSLDHYEQYF. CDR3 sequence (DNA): TGTGCCAGCAGTCTGGACCACTACGAGCAGTACTTC.

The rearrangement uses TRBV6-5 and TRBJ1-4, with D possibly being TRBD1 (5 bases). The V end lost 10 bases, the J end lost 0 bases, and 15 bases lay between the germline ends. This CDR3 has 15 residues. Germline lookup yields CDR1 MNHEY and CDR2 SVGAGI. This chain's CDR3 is CATRRRGATNEKLFF. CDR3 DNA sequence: TGTGCCACAAGGCGCCGGGGCGCAACTAATGAAAAACTGTTTTTT.

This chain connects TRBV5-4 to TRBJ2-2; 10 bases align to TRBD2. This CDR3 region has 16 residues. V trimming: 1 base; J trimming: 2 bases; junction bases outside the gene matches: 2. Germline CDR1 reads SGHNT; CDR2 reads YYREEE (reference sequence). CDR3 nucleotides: TGTGCCAGCAGCTTGCTAGCGGGGGTTAACACCGGGGAGCTGTTTTTT. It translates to CASSLLAGVNTGELFF.

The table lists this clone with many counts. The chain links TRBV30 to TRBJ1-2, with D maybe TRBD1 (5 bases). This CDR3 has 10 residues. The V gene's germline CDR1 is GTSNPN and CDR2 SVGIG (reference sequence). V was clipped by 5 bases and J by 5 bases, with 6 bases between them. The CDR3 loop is CAWGTYGYTF. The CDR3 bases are TGTGCCTGGGGGACTTATGGCTACACCTTC.

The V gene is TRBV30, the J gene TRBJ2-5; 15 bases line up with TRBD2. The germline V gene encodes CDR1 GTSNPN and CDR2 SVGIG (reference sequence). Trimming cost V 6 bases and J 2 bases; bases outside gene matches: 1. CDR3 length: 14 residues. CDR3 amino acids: CACGLAGGQETQYF. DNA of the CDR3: TGTGCCTGCGGACTAGCGGGGGGGCAAGAGACCCAGTACTTC.